This T cell receptor (beta chain) emerged from a study of T cells in localized non-small cell lung cancer (dated by TCRdb to about 2020). Regarding the complete study: The study examined T cell repertoires in 200 to 300 patients with early-stage NSCLC and compared tumors with uninvolved tumor-adjacent lungs. The cohort was made up of 200 to 250 treatment-naive NSCLC patients whose localized lung tumors had been resected. A mean age of roughly 64 years was recorded for the NSCLC patients, of whom roughly 130 were male and around 100 were female.

Study-level results and caveats: A median of roughly 58 of the top 100 tumor clones were detected in paired uninvolved adjacent lung, and about 29 of these tumor clones were also found among the top 100 clones of the paired uninvolved adjacent lung. Longer overall survival was associated with higher blood T cell density, whereas shorter survival was associated with higher adjacent-lung clonality. Because multi-region tumor sequencing was not done, intratumor heterogeneity could not be ruled out. Uninvolved tumor-adjacent lung showed the highest T cell clonality, higher than tumor, which suggests more focused antigenic responses in the uninvolved tumor-adjacent lung. Since the design was exploratory, TCR variables were selected using unadjusted p-values with no false-discovery rate correction.

The immunoSEQ Assay was used to sequence TCR beta CDR3 regions from DNA. Under the source paper's analysis protocol: T cell density was computed as TCR beta template counts normalized to usable DNA estimated by amplifying housekeeping genes. Richness was estimated with the preseqR package, extrapolating to 400,000 templates for PBMC samples and 120,000 templates for tissue samples. Clonality was calculated as one minus Pielou's evenness. Differential abundance testing on productive amino-acid clonotypes, with a minimum total count of 5 and an alpha of 0.1, was used to identify tissue-enriched TCRs. The Jaccard Index and the Morisita Overlap Index were used to measure repertoire overlap between compartments. GLIPH clustered TCR beta CDR3s with public tetramer-defined viral CDR3s; viral motifs required at least three viral sequences plus V-gene enrichment. TCRdb stores this immuneACCESS table with in-frame sequences only. Part of the clones is absent; in the studies checked, under half of the shortfall reflects unresolved V genes, and no reason is known for the rest. That table gives V, J and clone size, and the DNA gave D and trimming. For this sample there are 10,000 to 12,000 clones; around 45% appear just once. 4% to 5% of the sample is held by the ten biggest clonotypes.

For CDR1 and CDR2, the germline V gene (reference sequence) lists LNHDA and SQIVND. Inclusive of the bounding cysteine and phenylalanine, the CDR3 is 14 residues long. Just CDR3 DNA is preserved here, 42 bases in frame from base 1. The junction shows trimming of 2 bases on V and 8 bases on J, and the gene matches do not reach 5 bases of it. Of note for this clone: Its antigen target is currently unknown. The input lacks base qualities; no much larger clone sits a single base away.

This receptor chain uses TRBV19 and TRBJ1-4, with 7 middle bases fitting TRBD1. The sample in question was lymph node tissue, obtained before any cancer treatment. The TCR was taken from a woman aged 35-75 years with stage II squamous cell lung carcinoma. The DNA reads TGTGCCAGTAGTATATGGCAGGGGGGAGAAAAACTGTTTTTT. Protein translation: CASSIWQGGEKLFF.